The next 3 T cell receptor beta chains were all read from a single sample in a study of blood T cell repertoires in COVID-19. Clones were sequenced by immunoSEQ multiplex PCR, and TCRdb holds only the in-frame ones, with some missing. The sample yields around 80,000 clones, 83% seen once. Sequencing used peripheral blood. The receptors were sampled from a woman aged 80 or older with acute or convalescent COVID-19.

The chain combines TRBV14 with TRBJ1-1; no firm D call. This CDR3 contains 15 residues. V lost 1 base and J lost 4, with 13 bases in between. Germline lookup yields CDR1 SGHDN and CDR2 FVKESK. The CDR3 bases are TGTGCCAGCAGCCAAGCGGGAAGAGGAGGCACTGAAGCTTTCTTT. Translated: CASSQAGRGGTEAFF.

CDR3 region: CSVETGGVYSGYTF. The DNA for the CDR3 is TGCAGCGTTGAGACAGGGGGCGTATACTCTGGCTACACCTTC. The chain has TRBV29-1 and TRBJ1-2; TRBD1 aligns across 10 bases. Germline V CDR1 and CDR2: SQVTM, ANQGSEA. This CDR3 is 14 amino acids long. Trimming at V came to 3 bases and at J to 7 bases, leaving 8 bases not matched to a gene.

This chain joins TRBV5-4 and TRBJ2-7; TRBD1 might be the D (8 bases). The V end was cut by 3 bases, the J end by 2 bases, with 21 bases between. The CDR3 runs 17 residues. Germline assignment: CDR1 SGHNT and CDR2 YYREEE (reference sequence). DNA of the CDR3: TGTGCCAGCAGCTATCCGGGAACAGGGGGACTACCCTACGAGCAGTACTTC. Its protein product is CASSYPGTGGLPYEQYF.